The rows below give T cell receptor beta chains drawn from one sample of a study of cytomegalovirus exposure and HLA in healthy donors. Some clones are missing from TCRdb's copy, which holds only in-frame ones; the method was immunoSEQ multiplex PCR. The sample includes some 170,000 clones, around four fifths of them seen just once. Material for sequencing was PBMCs. These receptor sequences come from a woman younger than 35 in good health and CMV-seronegative. Each CDR3 is given with its conserved first and last residue. A D gene is named only where the DNA matches it firmly. For some rows the clone size is stated as once, few or many, or as a class when expanded; others skip it.

v_call: TRBV4-1
j_call: TRBJ2-2
cdr3_length: 15
d_call: .
clone_size: .
cdr3_aa: CASSQDTGNTGELFF
cdr3_nt: TGCGCCAGCAGCCAAGATACGGGGAACACCGGGGAGCTGTTTTTT

v_call: TRBV5-1
j_call: TRBJ1-6
cdr3_length: 15
d_call: TRBD1
clone_size: .
cdr3_aa: CASSGGQPSGSPLHF
cdr3_nt: TGCGCCAGCAGCGGGGGACAGCCCAGTGGCTCACCCCTCCACTTT

v_call: TRBV27
j_call: TRBJ2-7
cdr3_length: 14
d_call: TRBD1
clone_size: .
cdr3_aa: CASSLYGTGGEQYF
cdr3_nt: TGTGCCAGCAGTTTATACGGGACAGGGGGCGAGCAGTACTTC

v_call: TRBV6-4
j_call: TRBJ2-1
cdr3_length: 16
d_call: TRBD2
clone_size: .
cdr3_aa: CASSYGLAGFRDEQFF
cdr3_nt: TGTGCCAGCAGTTACGGACTAGCGGGATTCCGCGATGAGCAGTTCTTC

v_call: TRBV5-1
j_call: TRBJ2-1
cdr3_length: 13
d_call: TRBD1
clone_size: .
cdr3_aa: CASSFYRGNEQFF
cdr3_nt: TGCGCCAGCAGCTTCTACAGGGGCAATGAGCAGTTCTTC

v_call: TRBV15
j_call: TRBJ2-7
cdr3_length: 13
d_call: TRBD1
clone_size: .
cdr3_aa: CATSIRQGAEQYF
cdr3_nt: TGTGCCACCAGCATTCGACAGGGGGCCGAGCAGTACTTC

v_call: TRBV10-3
j_call: TRBJ2-1
cdr3_length: 16
d_call: TRBD2
clone_size: .
cdr3_aa: CAISVAGTSGNNEQFF
cdr3_nt: TGTGCCATCAGTGTGGCCGGGACTAGCGGGAACAATGAGCAGTTCTTC

v_call: TRBV4-2
j_call: TRBJ1-5
cdr3_length: 17
d_call: .
clone_size: .
cdr3_aa: CASSRVTGSKDNQPQHF
cdr3_nt: TGTGCCAGCAGCCGGGTTACAGGGTCGAAGGACAATCAGCCCCAGCATTTT

v_call: TRBV6-1
j_call: TRBJ1-3
cdr3_length: 16
d_call: .
clone_size: .
cdr3_aa: CASSEMAGVSGNTIYF
cdr3_nt: TGTGCCAGCAGTGAAATGGCAGGGGTCTCTGGAAACACCATATATTTT

v_call: TRBV7-2
j_call: TRBJ1-5
cdr3_length: 15
d_call: TRBD1
clone_size: few
cdr3_aa: CASRGGTGVNQPQHF
cdr3_nt: TGTGCCAGCAGGGGGGGGACAGGGGTCAATCAGCCCCAGCATTTT

v_call: TRBV30
j_call: TRBJ2-7
cdr3_length: 13
d_call: .
clone_size: .
cdr3_aa: CAWSVNSAYEQYF
cdr3_nt: TGTGCCTGGAGTGTTAACTCGGCCTACGAGCAGTACTTC

v_call: TRBV4-2
j_call: TRBJ1-1
cdr3_length: 12
d_call: .
clone_size: many
cdr3_aa: CASSQNRAEAFF
cdr3_nt: TGTGCCAGCAGCCAAAACAGGGCTGAAGCTTTCTTT

v_call: TRBV4-1
j_call: TRBJ2-1
cdr3_length: 16
d_call: TRBD2
clone_size: few
cdr3_aa: CASSPTSGGSYNEQFF
cdr3_nt: TGCGCCAGCAGCCCGACTAGCGGGGGGTCCTACAATGAGCAGTTCTTC

v_call: TRBV27
j_call: TRBJ2-2
cdr3_length: 14
d_call: .
clone_size: .
cdr3_aa: CASSWGQQTGELFF
cdr3_nt: TGTGCCAGCAGTTGGGGCCAACAAACCGGGGAGCTGTTTTTT

v_call: TRBV27
j_call: TRBJ2-3
cdr3_length: 16
d_call: TRBD1
clone_size: .
cdr3_aa: CASSRYGQGLTATQYF
cdr3_nt: TGTGCCAGCAGTCGGTATGGACAGGGTCTCACAGCTACGCAGTATTTT

v_call: TRBV15
j_call: TRBJ2-7
cdr3_length: 17
d_call: .
clone_size: .
cdr3_aa: CATSRDHGAGSSYEQYF
cdr3_nt: TGTGCCACCAGCAGAGATCATGGGGCGGGGAGCTCCTACGAGCAGTACTTC

v_call: TRBV7-9
j_call: TRBJ2-2
cdr3_length: 12
d_call: .
clone_size: once
cdr3_aa: CASSLVLGELFF
cdr3_nt: TGTGCCAGCAGCCTCGTCCTCGGGGAGCTGTTTTTT

v_call: TRBV5-1
j_call: TRBJ2-3
cdr3_length: 17
d_call: TRBD2
clone_size: few
cdr3_aa: CASGGTSGDLSADTQYF
cdr3_nt: TGCGCCAGCGGCGGGACTAGCGGGGACCTGTCAGCAGATACGCAGTATTTT

v_call: TRBV7-9
j_call: TRBJ2-7
cdr3_length: 15
d_call: TRBD1
clone_size: .
cdr3_aa: CASSFPGQGGYEQYF
cdr3_nt: TGTGCCAGCAGCTTCCCCGGACAGGGGGGATACGAGCAGTACTTC

v_call: TRBV7-9
j_call: TRBJ2-7
cdr3_length: 12
d_call: .
clone_size: .
cdr3_aa: CSSSWQGYEQYF
cdr3_nt: TGTTCCAGCAGCTGGCAGGGCTACGAGCAGTACTTC

v_call: TRBV6-5
j_call: TRBJ2-3
cdr3_length: 14
d_call: .
clone_size: .
cdr3_aa: CASRTRSSTDTQYF
cdr3_nt: TGTGCCAGCAGAACTCGGTCTAGCACAGATACGCAGTATTTT

v_call: TRBV6-1
j_call: TRBJ1-1
cdr3_length: 13
d_call: .
clone_size: .
cdr3_aa: CASRLYPDTEAFF
cdr3_nt: TGTGCCAGCAGATTATACCCGGACACTGAAGCTTTCTTT

v_call: TRBV6-1
j_call: TRBJ2-7
cdr3_length: 15
d_call: TRBD2
clone_size: .
cdr3_aa: CASSPLAGAPHEQYF
cdr3_nt: TGTGCCAGCAGTCCACTAGCGGGGGCCCCCCACGAGCAGTACTTC

v_call: TRBV28
j_call: TRBJ1-3
cdr3_length: 16
d_call: TRBD1
clone_size: .
cdr3_aa: CASTPDRGHFGNTIYF
cdr3_nt: TGTGCCAGCACCCCTGACAGGGGGCATTTTGGAAACACCATATATTTT

v_call: TRBV7-3
j_call: TRBJ2-2
cdr3_length: 13
d_call: .
clone_size: few
cdr3_aa: CASSFRQTGELFF
cdr3_nt: TGTGCCAGCAGCTTCCGACAAACCGGGGAGCTGTTTTTT

v_call: TRBV19
j_call: TRBJ2-1
cdr3_length: 15
d_call: .
clone_size: .
cdr3_aa: CASSIDRGQNNEQFF
cdr3_nt: TGTGCCAGTAGTATAGATCGCGGGCAGAACAATGAGCAGTTCTTC